These 4 T cell receptor beta chains originate from one sample sequenced in a study of blood T cell repertoires in COVID-19. TCRdb keeps only in-frame clones here, not all; method: immunoSEQ multiplex PCR. The sample includes over 70,000 clones, about 75% seen only once; the top ten take about 10%. The sample comprised peripheral blood. The receptors derive from a woman over 75 with acute or convalescent COVID-19.

This chain joins TRBV6-6 and TRBJ2-2, with 8 bases fitting TRBD1. The CDR3 is 15 residues long. V lost 7 bases and J lost 6; bases outside the gene matches: 10. Germline CDR1 reads MNHNY; CDR2 reads SVGAGI (reference sequence). In nucleotides, the CDR3 is TGTGCCAGCACCAAGGACAGGGTAGGGCCCGGGGAGCTGTTTTTT. Translated: CASTKDRVGPGELFF.

The V and J genes are TRBV5-6 and TRBJ1-2; 8 nucleotides match TRBD1. Looked up from germline, CDR1 is SGHDT and CDR2 is YYEEEE. With 4 bases clipped from V and 2 bases from J, the junction kept 4 bases outside the gene matches. The CDR3 has 14 amino acids. The CDR3 bases are TGTGCCAGCAGCCCGCGACAGGGGAACTATGGCTACACCTTC. Translating gives CASSPRQGNYGYTF.

The chain carries TRBV30 and TRBJ1-1, with unresolved D. From germline, CDR1 is GTSNPN and CDR2 SVGIG (reference sequence). The CDR3 runs 15 residues. V lost 2 bases, J lost 3 bases, and 16 bases lay in between. CDR3 amino acids: CAWSFPGGRDTEAFF. CDR3 bases: TGTGCCTGGAGTTTCCCGGGAGGTAGAGACACTGAAGCTTTCTTT.

The chain has TRBV7-3 and TRBJ2-3, with TRBD2 identical over 8 bases. Trimming cost V 0 bases and J 2 bases; bases outside gene matches: 7. The CDR3 is 17 amino acids. The germline CDR1 and CDR2 sequences are SGHTA and FQGTGA. CDR3 in DNA: TGTGCCAGCAGCTTAACACTCACTAGCGGATTCACAGATACGCAGTATTTT. This codes for CASSLTLTSGFTDTQYF.